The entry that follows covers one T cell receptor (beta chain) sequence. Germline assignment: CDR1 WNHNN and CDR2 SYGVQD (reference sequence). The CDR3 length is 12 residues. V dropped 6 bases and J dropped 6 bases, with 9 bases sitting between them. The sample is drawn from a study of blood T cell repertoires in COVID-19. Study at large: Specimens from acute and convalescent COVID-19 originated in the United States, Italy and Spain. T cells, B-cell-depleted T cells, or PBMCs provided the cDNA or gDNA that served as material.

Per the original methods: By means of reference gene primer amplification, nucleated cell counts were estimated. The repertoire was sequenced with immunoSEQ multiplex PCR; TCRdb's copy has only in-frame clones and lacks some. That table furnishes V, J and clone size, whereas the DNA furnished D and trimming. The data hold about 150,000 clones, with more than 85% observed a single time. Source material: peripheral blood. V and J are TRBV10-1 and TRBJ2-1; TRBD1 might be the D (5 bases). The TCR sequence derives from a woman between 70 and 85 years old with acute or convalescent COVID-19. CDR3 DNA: TGCGCCAGCAGCCAGGGTCCCAATGAGCAGTTCTTC. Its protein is CASSQGPNEQFF.